This entry lists 24 T cell receptor beta chains sequenced from one sample in a study of identical twins. TCRdb redid the calling of the 5' RACE reads with MiXCR, one entry per CDR3 protein. Among approximately 500,000 distinct CDR3 sequences, around 15% were seen once, and the ten largest hold about 0.4%. This sample was also put to use in a study of yellow fever vaccine responses in identical twins.

The sequenced sample consisted of CD4+ T cells sorted from blood. The receptors here all came from a woman between 18 and 29 years old in good health.

This clonotype was picked up many times. This chain joins TRBV2 and TRBJ2-3; 7 positions match TRBD1. Losses at the gene ends were 8 bases for V and 3 bases for J; bases not matched to a gene: 5. The germline gives CDR1 SNHLY, CDR2 FYNNEI. This CDR3 is built from 13 residues. This CDR3 is CASSRQGTDTQYF. As DNA, the CDR3 is TGTGCCAGCTCTCGACAGGGAACAGATACGCAGTATTTT.

This clonotype was counted between two and nine times. The genes are TRBV12-3 or TRBV12-4 and TRBJ2-4; 11 bases line up with TRBD2. The CDR3 runs 18 residues. The V gene end was trimmed by 4 bases and the J gene end by 0 bases; junction bases not matched to a gene: 8. Written as DNA, the CDR3 is TGTGCCAGCAGTTCGGGGGCTAGCGGGGGGAGAGCCAAAAACATTCAGTACTTC. Amino acids: CASSSGASGGRAKNIQYF.

This clonotype occurred a few times. The rearrangement uses TRBV27 and TRBJ2-1, with 8 bases lining up with TRBD2. Unmatched junction bases numbered 5, after V lost 2 bases and J lost 8 bases. The CDR3 extends over 14 amino acids. The germline CDR1 and CDR2 sequences are MNHEY and SMNVEV (reference sequence). The CDR3 is CASSLTGLDYEQFF. The CDR3 DNA reads TGTGCCAGCAGTTTAACGGGACTAGACTATGAGCAGTTCTTC.

The rearrangement uses TRBV12-3 or TRBV12-4 and TRBJ1-6; unclear D gene. The CDR3 length is 14 residues. V was clipped by 2 bases and J by 9 bases, with 11 bases between them. The CDR3 is CASSLRSESSPLHF. CDR3 DNA sequence: TGTGCCAGCAGTTTAAGGTCCGAAAGTTCACCCCTCCACTTT.

In its sample, this clonotype was seen a few times. The chain recombines TRBV3-1 with TRBJ2-7, with D tentatively TRBD1 (6 bases). Germline lookup yields CDR1 LGHDT and CDR2 YNNKEL (reference sequence). The CDR3 loop spans 17 amino acids. V dropped 0 bases and J dropped 1 base, with 16 bases sitting between them. Here the CDR3 reads CASSQEFEGVGSYEQYF. In DNA form, the CDR3 reads TGTGCCAGCAGCCAAGAGTTTGAGGGGGTGGGTTCCTACGAGCAGTACTTC.

The V gene is TRBV5-1, the J gene TRBJ2-2; 7 nucleotides match TRBD1. V gave up 4 bases and J gave up 4 bases; unmatched junction bases: 4. This CDR3 is built from 14 residues. Germline V gives CDR1 SGHRS, CDR2 YFSETQ. In DNA form, the CDR3 reads TGCGCCAGCAGCGGGGACAGTCTCACCGGGGAGCTGTTTTTT. Translated: CASSGDSLTGELFF.

This chain uses TRBV2 with TRBJ2-1; TRBD2 matches at 14 bases. CDR3 length equals 14 residues. Germline assignment: CDR1 SNHLY and CDR2 FYNNEI. V lost 6 bases and J lost 9; bases outside the gene matches: 4. CDR3 DNA: TGTGCCAGCAGCGCGGGACTAGCGGGAGTTGAGCAGTTCTTC. Translation gives CASSAGLAGVEQFF.

This rearrangement joins TRBV6-2 or TRBV6-3 to TRBJ2-7; 7 bases map to TRBD2. V gave up 2 bases and J gave up 3 bases; unmatched junction bases: 10. Germline-derived CDR1 and CDR2 are MNHEY and SVGEGT. The CDR3 spans 16 residues. The CDR3 region has the DNA TGTGCCAGCAGTTACCAAAGGACTAGTATGGACTACGAGCAGTACTTC. It encodes CASSYQRTSMDYEQYF.

There are a few counts of this clonotype. The chain carries TRBV7-6 and TRBJ2-5, with 8 bases fitting TRBD1. The germline CDR1 and CDR2 sequences are SGHVS and FNYEAQ. This CDR3 spans 18 amino acids. V was clipped by 1 base and J by 2 bases; unmatched bases: 12. Here the CDR3 DNA reads TGTGCCAGCAGCTTAGGGACAGGGATCCCTCGGGATCAAGAGACCCAGTACTTC. Translating gives CASSLGTGIPRDQETQYF.

This clonotype was counted at least ten times. The gene calls are TRBV20-1 and TRBJ2-4; the D is unclear. The CDR3 contains 12 residues. The germline V gene has CDR1 DFQATT and CDR2 SNEGSKA (reference sequence). V lost 0 bases and J lost 8, with 8 bases in between. CDR3 nucleotide sequence: TGCAGTGCTAGAGAGAAGTCGGACATTCAGTACTTC. Translating gives CSAREKSDIQYF.

The chain links TRBV7-9 to TRBJ2-7, with 7 positions matching TRBD1. Per the germline V gene, CDR1 is SEHNR and CDR2 is FQNEAQ (reference sequence). J gave up 4 bases and V 2 bases, and 8 bases lay outside the gene matches. The CDR3 is 15 amino acids. Here the CDR3 reads CASSLPSEGAYEQYF. CDR3 nucleotides: TGTGCCAGCAGCTTACCCTCTGAGGGGGCTTACGAGCAGTACTTC.

V usage is TRBV18 and J usage is TRBJ2-1; D gene uncertain. The germline CDR1 and CDR2 sequences are KGHSH and LQKENI. The CDR3 covers 17 residues. V lost 4 bases, J lost 4 bases, and 20 bases lay in between. CDR3 coding DNA: TGTGCCAGCTCACTTCGCATTCTACCCAATAATTACAATGAGCAGTTCTTC. It specifies CASSLRILPNNYNEQFF.

The chain's CDR3 is CASSLVPSNTGELFF. The CDR3 coding sequence is TGCGCCAGCAGCTTGGTTCCCAGCAACACCGGGGAGCTGTTTTTT. V gene TRBV5-1 combines with J gene TRBJ2-2, with D hard to call. From germline, CDR1 is SGHRS and CDR2 YFSETQ. Trimming removed 0 bases at V and 2 bases at J, with 8 bases between. The CDR3 is 15 residues long.

The chain carries TRBV28 and TRBJ2-2, with D possibly TRBD2 on 5 matching bases. The CDR3 spans 15 residues. The V and J ends lost 5 bases and 0 bases respectively, with 10 bases between them. CDR1 is MDHEN and CDR2 is SYDVKM in the germline V gene. As DNA, the CDR3 is TGTGCCAGCAGTCTGGACTGGACGAACACCGGGGAGCTGTTTTTT. It codes for CASSLDWTNTGELFF.

This sequence joins TRBV7-9 and TRBJ1-2; 7 positions match TRBD1. Per germline, CDR1 SEHNR and CDR2 FQNEAQ (reference sequence). The CDR3 is 14 amino acids. The junction had 13 bases not matched to a gene; V was cut back by 7 bases and J by 8 bases. The CDR3 loop is CASTTGGTADGYTF. The CDR3 coding sequence is TGTGCCAGCACCACCGGGGGGACAGCGGACGGCTACACCTTC.

CDR3 sequence reads: CSVDMAGGSYNEQFF. In DNA form, the CDR3 reads TGCAGCGTTGATATGGCGGGAGGATCCTACAATGAGCAGTTCTTC. The chain has TRBV29-1 and TRBJ2-1, with TRBD2 identical over 8 bases. This CDR3 comprises 15 residues. Germline-derived CDR1 and CDR2 are SQVTM and ANQGSEA. The V and J ends lost 3 bases and 1 base, in that order; junction bases with no gene match: 5.

V usage is TRBV27 and J usage is TRBJ1-1; the match to TRBD1 covers 9 bases. The CDR3 is made up of 17 amino acids. J lost 0 bases, V lost 8 bases, and 13 bases had no gene match. Germline values: CDR1 MNHEY, CDR2 SMNVEV (reference sequence). CDR3 coding DNA: TGTGCCAGCCGTAGGACAGGGACAGGGATGATGAACACTGAAGCTTTCTTT. Amino acid sequence: CASRRTGTGMMNTEAFF.

In its sample, this clonotype was seen many times. The chain has TRBV21-1 and TRBJ2-7. TRBV21-1 is a recognized pseudogene. The CDR3 has 14 amino acids. This chain's CDR3 is CASSILTFPYEQYF. The CDR3 DNA follows: TGTGCCAGCAGCATTTTAACGTTCCCCTACGAGCAGTACTTC.

This clonotype was detected a few times. The chain employs TRBV5-1 and TRBJ2-5; no firm D call. The CDR3 runs 14 residues. The V and J ends lost 0 bases and 3 bases respectively, with 9 bases between them. Looked up from germline, CDR1 is SGHRS and CDR2 is YFSETQ. In nucleotides, the CDR3 is TGCGCCAGCAGCTTGGCCTTTGGGGAAGAGACCCAGTACTTC. As protein: CASSLAFGEETQYF.

This clonotype appeared a few times. The chain has TRBV6-5 and TRBJ1-4; TRBD1 agrees at 7 bases. The J segment lost 8 bases and the V segment lost 0 bases, leaving 6 bases of the junction unmatched. Looked up from germline, CDR1 is MNHEY and CDR2 is SVGAGI. This CDR3 comprises 15 residues. DNA of the CDR3: TGTGCCAGCAGTTACTCTGGTCAGGGGGGCGAAAAACTGTTTTTT. This codes for CASSYSGQGGEKLFF.

This clonotype was observed a few times. This rearrangement joins TRBV28 to TRBJ2-7, with D possibly matching TRBD1 (6 bases). Germline V CDR1 and CDR2: MDHEN, SYDVKM. Trimming pared 6 bases from V and 4 bases from J, leaving 16 bases between. The CDR3 totals 14 residues. CDR3 in DNA: TGTGCCAGCAGGAACCGGGACAAAGGGTACGAGCAGTACTTC. It yields the protein CASRNRDKGYEQYF.

This clonotype was picked up a small number of times. J is TRBJ1-4 and V is TRBV7-9; D is unresolved. V was clipped by 2 bases and J by 17 bases, with 15 bases between them. Germline V gene sequence: CDR1 SEHNR, CDR2 FQNEAQ (reference sequence). CDR3 length equals 12 residues. The CDR3 DNA is TGTGCCAGCAGCTTAAATAACGCGGCTCCTTTTTTT. This sequence encodes CASSLNNAAPFF. The variable domain in full, with the rest retrieved from reference TRBV7-9 and TRBJ1-4, is DTGVSQNPRHKITKRGQNVTFRCDPISEHNRLYWYRQTLGQGPEFLTYFQNEAQLEKSRLLSDRFSAERPKGSFSTLEIQRTEQGDSAMYLCASSLNNAAPFFGSGTQLSVL.

This clonotype turned up a few times. The rearrangement joins TRBV2 to TRBJ1-2; D gene uncertain. The V end lost 6 bases, the J end lost 0 bases, and 8 bases lay between the germline ends. This CDR3 comprises 13 residues. Per the germline V gene, CDR1 is SNHLY and CDR2 is FYNNEI. The chain's CDR3 is CASRQTTNYGYTF. CDR3 nucleotides: TGTGCCAGCAGACAGACGACTAACTATGGCTACACCTTC.

The chain combines TRBV12-3 or TRBV12-4 with TRBJ2-1; D is possibly TRBD1 (5 bases). Trimming stripped 5 bases from V and 2 bases from J, with 13 bases between. The CDR3 loop spans 15 amino acids. As DNA, the CDR3 is TGTGCCAGCAGTCCCTGGACATTTCCCTACAATGAGCAGTTCTTC. It translates to CASSPWTFPYNEQFF.